A selection of T cell receptor beta chains follows, all from one sample in a study of T cells after yellow fever vaccination. TCRdb reprocessed the 5' RACE reads via MiXCR and lists one record per CDR3 protein. This table has about 340,000 distinct CDR3 sequences, 8.7% appearing once. The sequencing here drew on PBMCs, taken on the day of the first yellow fever vaccination. The origin of the receptors is a young man who received the YFV17D yellow fever vaccine. Both conserved end residues are part of each CDR3. The order of the fields is V gene, CDR3 length, D gene, J gene, clone size, CDR3 protein, CDR3 DNA. A D gene is named only where the DNA matches it firmly. Clone size is given for some rows only: seen once, a few or many times, or a class if the clone is expanded.

TRBV6-5	15	.	TRBJ1-2	.	CASSYSMGQGHGYTF	TGTGCCAGCAGTTACTCGATGGGGCAGGGGCATGGCTACACCTTC
TRBV10-3	14	TRBD2	TRBJ2-7	few	CAIRLAGTMDEQYF	TGTGCCATCAGACTAGCGGGCACGATGGACGAGCAGTACTTC
TRBV5-1	15	.	TRBJ2-7	few	CASSLVGALIYEQYF	TGCGCCAGCAGCTTGGTCGGGGCTCTAATCTACGAGCAGTACTTC
TRBV11-1	13	.	TRBJ2-3	.	CASSRVGTDTQYF	TGTGCCAGCAGCCGGGTGGGCACAGATACGCAGTATTTT
TRBV7-2	15	TRBD2	TRBJ2-1	few	CASSLFAGENNEQFF	TGTGCCAGCAGCTTGTTTGCGGGGGAAAACAATGAGCAGTTCTTC
TRBV6-1	15	.	TRBJ2-2	few	CASSTLAESTGELFF	TGTGCCAGCAGCACGCTCGCGGAGTCCACCGGGGAGCTGTTTTTT
TRBV7-3	13	.	TRBJ1-6	many	CASSRALNSPLHF	TGTGCCAGCAGCCGGGCCCTGAATTCACCCCTCCACTTT
TRBV12-3/TRBV12-4	14	.	TRBJ2-5	few	CASSPVGGEKTQYF	TGTGCCAGCAGCCCGGTCGGAGGGGAAAAGACCCAGTACTTC
TRBV12-3/TRBV12-4	15	TRBD1	TRBJ1-5	few	CASSSRTGGNQPQHF	TGTGCCAGCAGTTCAAGAACAGGGGGCAATCAGCCCCAGCATTTT
TRBV12-3/TRBV12-4	15	TRBD1	TRBJ1-4	few	CASSMDRGVGEKLFF	TGTGCCAGCAGTATGGACAGGGGAGTGGGCGAAAAACTGTTTTTT
TRBV3-1	16	TRBD2	TRBJ2-3	.	CATAPGLAGATDTQYF	TGTGCCACCGCCCCCGGACTAGCGGGGGCTACAGATACGCAGTATTTT
TRBV5-6	13	.	TRBJ2-2	.	CASGLGLLGELFF	TGTGCCAGCGGCCTTGGGCTCCTCGGGGAGCTGTTTTTT
TRBV4-1	13	.	TRBJ2-2	few	CASSQAYTGELFF	TGCGCCAGCAGCCAGGCCTACACCGGGGAGCTGTTTTTT
TRBV4-1	14	.	TRBJ2-5	.	CASSQVPGGETQYF	TGCGCCAGCAGCCAGGTCCCCGGCGGAGAGACCCAGTACTTC
TRBV5-1	15	TRBD1	TRBJ2-7	.	CASSLVTGQGYEQYF	TGCGCCAGCAGCTTGGTTACGGGACAGGGCTACGAGCAGTACTTC
TRBV29-1	13	TRBD1	TRBJ1-4	.	CSVEKGAGEKLFF	TGCAGCGTTGAAAAGGGGGCTGGAGAAAAACTGTTTTTT
TRBV18	13	TRBD1	TRBJ2-7	.	CASSQTGSDEQYF	TGTGCCAGCTCACAGACAGGGTCCGACGAGCAGTACTTC
TRBV18	14	TRBD1	TRBJ1-1	.	CASSPRQGAGAAFF	TGTGCCAGCTCACCGAGACAGGGGGCGGGTGCAGCTTTCTTT
TRBV28	15	TRBD2	TRBJ2-1	few	CASSSKGLAGKEQFF	TGTGCCAGCAGTTCTAAAGGACTAGCGGGGAAAGAGCAGTTCTTC
TRBV5-1	13	TRBD1	TRBJ1-1	many	CASSPREGAWAFF	TGCGCCAGCAGCCCGAGAGAGGGGGCCTGGGCTTTCTTT
TRBV20-1	14	.	TRBJ2-1	few	CSARKDSYYNEQFF	TGCAGTGCTAGAAAGGATTCATATTACAATGAGCAGTTCTTC
TRBV19	15	.	TRBJ1-1	few	CASSWTGAMNTEAFF	TGTGCCAGTAGTTGGACCGGGGCCATGAACACTGAAGCTTTCTTT
TRBV4-2	15	.	TRBJ1-6	few	CASSRGGQGNSPLHF	TGTGCCAGCAGCCGAGGAGGGCAGGGGAATTCACCCCTCCACTTT